This T cell receptor beta chain originates from a study of cytomegalovirus exposure and HLA in healthy donors. This clone was counted a few times. PCR involved 60 Vbeta and 13 Jbeta primers. TCRdb keeps only in-frame clones here, not all; method: immunoSEQ multiplex PCR. This table holds about 170,000 clones, roughly 84% found once. The CDR3 covers 15 residues. CDR1 is LNHDA, CDR2 SQIVND, per germline (reference sequence). Trimming shortened V by 3 bases and J by 4 bases, and 15 bases separated the two germline ends. The rearrangement links TRBV19 to TRBJ1-2; D unresolved. Sequenced material: PBMCs. This receptor was obtained from a male donor in good health and CMV-seronegative. CDR3 coding DNA: TGTGCCAGTAGTATCGCAGGTTCCGACCTCTATGGCTACACCTTC. It specifies CASSIAGSDLYGYTF.